This T cell receptor (beta chain) comes out of a study of memory B cells and T cells in multiple sclerosis. Germline V gene sequence: CDR1 LGHNA, CDR2 YSLEER. Trimming cost V 5 bases and J 6 bases, with 11 bases left between them. The CDR3 has 13 residues. Points from the study as a whole: Clone-set sizes differed between compartments, so shared clonotype counts needed normalization.

Concerning this clone: Antigen: not known.

The data were produced by immunoSEQ multiplex PCR, yet TCRdb's version contains in-frame clones alone and is incomplete. Seen here are about 45,000 clones, roughly 80% observed once, and the top ten hold 1.1%. After stimulus-free culture, autoproliferating CFSE-dim and non-proliferating CFSE-high T cells were sequenced separately. Replicate wells were pooled after more than 6 days of stimulus-free culture of more than 45 million CFSE-labeled PBMCs. The PBMCs received around 0.55 uM CFSE and serum-free culture with no added stimuli. The sample comprised PBMCs from blood kept in culture. The receptor's source is a human donor with multiple sclerosis. This chain connects TRBV4-3 to TRBJ1-5, with D perhaps TRBD1 (5 bases). CDR3: CASSVERGQPQHF. The CDR3 bases are TGCGCCAGCAGCGTTGAAAGGGGTCAGCCCCAGCATTTT.